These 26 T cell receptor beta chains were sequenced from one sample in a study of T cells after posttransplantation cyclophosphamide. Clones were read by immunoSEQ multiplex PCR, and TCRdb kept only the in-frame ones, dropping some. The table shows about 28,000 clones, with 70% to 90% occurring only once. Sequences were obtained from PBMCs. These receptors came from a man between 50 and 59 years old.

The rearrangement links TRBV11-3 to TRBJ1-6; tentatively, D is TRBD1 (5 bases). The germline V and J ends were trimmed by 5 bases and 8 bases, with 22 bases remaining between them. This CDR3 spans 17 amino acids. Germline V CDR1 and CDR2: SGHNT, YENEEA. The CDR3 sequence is CASSPRAGLGRDSPLHF. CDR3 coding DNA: TGTGCCAGCAGCCCAAGGGCGGGGCTGGGAAGGGATTCACCCCTCCACTTT.

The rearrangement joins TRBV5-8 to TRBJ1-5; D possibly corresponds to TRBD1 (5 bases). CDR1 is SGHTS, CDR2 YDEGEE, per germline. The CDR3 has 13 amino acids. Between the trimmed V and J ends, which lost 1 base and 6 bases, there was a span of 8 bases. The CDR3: CASSLQGGQPQHF. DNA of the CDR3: TGTGCCAGCAGCTTGCAGGGAGGTCAGCCCCAGCATTTT.

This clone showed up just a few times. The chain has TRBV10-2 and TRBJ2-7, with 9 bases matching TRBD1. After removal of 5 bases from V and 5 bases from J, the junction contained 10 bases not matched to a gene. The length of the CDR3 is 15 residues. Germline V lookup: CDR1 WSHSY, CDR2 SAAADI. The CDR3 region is CASSLFDRGIDEQYF. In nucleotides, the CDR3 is TGCGCCAGCAGTCTGTTTGACAGGGGGATAGACGAGCAGTACTTC.

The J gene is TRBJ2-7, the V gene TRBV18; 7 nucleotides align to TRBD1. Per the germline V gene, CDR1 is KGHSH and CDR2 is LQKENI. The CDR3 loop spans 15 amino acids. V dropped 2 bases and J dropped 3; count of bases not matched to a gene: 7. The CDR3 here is CASSPSDRASYEQYF. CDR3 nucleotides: TGTGCCAGCTCACCAAGCGACAGGGCAAGCTACGAGCAGTACTTC.

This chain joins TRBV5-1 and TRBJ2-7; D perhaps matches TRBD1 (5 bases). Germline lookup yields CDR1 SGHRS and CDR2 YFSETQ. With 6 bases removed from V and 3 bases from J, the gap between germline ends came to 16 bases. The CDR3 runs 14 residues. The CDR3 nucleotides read TGCGCCAGCAAGGATCAGGGTTCCCTCTACGAGCAGTACTTC. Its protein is CASKDQGSLYEQYF.

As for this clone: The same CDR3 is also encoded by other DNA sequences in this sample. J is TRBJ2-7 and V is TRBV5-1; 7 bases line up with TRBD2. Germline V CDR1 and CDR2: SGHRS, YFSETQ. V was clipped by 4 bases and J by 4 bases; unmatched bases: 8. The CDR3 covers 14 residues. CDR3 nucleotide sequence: TGCGCCAGCAGCCCTATCCATAGCGGGTACGAGCAGTACTTC. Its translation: CASSPIHSGYEQYF.

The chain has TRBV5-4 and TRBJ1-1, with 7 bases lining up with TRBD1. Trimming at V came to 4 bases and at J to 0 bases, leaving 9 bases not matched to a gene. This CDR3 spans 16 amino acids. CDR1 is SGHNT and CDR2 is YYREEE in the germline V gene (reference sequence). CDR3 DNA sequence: TGTGCCAGCAGCCCATCCGGGACAGATATGAACACTGAAGCTTTCTTT. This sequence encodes CASSPSGTDMNTEAFF.

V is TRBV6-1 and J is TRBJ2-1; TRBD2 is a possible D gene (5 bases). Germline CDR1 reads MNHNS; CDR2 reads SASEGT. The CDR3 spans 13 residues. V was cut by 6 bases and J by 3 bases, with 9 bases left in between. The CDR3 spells CASRSGFYNEQFF. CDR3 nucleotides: TGTGCCAGCAGGTCGGGATTCTACAATGAGCAGTTCTTC.

The CDR3 region is CASSLAGVPDTQYF. CDR3 nucleotides: TGTGCCAGCAGCCTAGCGGGAGTTCCAGATACGCAGTATTTT. The V call is TRBV6-1, the J call TRBJ2-3; 10 bases agree with TRBD2. This CDR3 contains 14 residues. Trimming cost V 6 bases and J 4 bases; bases outside gene matches: 4. In germline, CDR1 is MNHNS, CDR2 SASEGT.

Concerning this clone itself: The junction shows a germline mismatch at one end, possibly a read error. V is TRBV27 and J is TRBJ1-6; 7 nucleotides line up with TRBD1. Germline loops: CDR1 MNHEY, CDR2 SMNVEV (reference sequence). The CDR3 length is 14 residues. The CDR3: CASGLTGYGSPLHF. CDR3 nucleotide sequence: TGTGCCAGCGGTTTGACAGGGTACGGTTCACCCCTCCACTTT.

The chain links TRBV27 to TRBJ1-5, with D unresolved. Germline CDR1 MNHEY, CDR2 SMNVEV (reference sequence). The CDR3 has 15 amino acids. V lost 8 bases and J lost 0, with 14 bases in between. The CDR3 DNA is TGTGCCAGCCAGACAATTCCATATAGCAATCAGCCCCAGCATTTT. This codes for CASQTIPYSNQPQHF.

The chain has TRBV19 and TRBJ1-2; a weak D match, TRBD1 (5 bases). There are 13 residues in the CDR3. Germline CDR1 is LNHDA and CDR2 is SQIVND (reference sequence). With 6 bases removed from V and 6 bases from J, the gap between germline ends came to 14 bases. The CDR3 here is CASSRNEGDGYTF. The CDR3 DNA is TGTGCCAGTAGCAGGAATGAAGGGGATGGCTACACCTTC.

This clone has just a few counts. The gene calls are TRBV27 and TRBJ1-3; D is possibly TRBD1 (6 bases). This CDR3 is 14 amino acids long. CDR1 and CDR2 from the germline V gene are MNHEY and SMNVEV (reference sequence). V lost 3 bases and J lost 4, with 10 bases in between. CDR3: CASSFVGGGNTIYF. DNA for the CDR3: TGTGCCAGCAGTTTCGTAGGGGGAGGAAACACCATATATTTT.

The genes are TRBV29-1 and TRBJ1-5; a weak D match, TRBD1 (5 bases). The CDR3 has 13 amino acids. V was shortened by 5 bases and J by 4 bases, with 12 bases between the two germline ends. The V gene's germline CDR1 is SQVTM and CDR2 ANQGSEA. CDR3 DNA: TGCAGCGTTCAGGTACAGGCAAATCAGCCCCAGCATTTT. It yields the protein CSVQVQANQPQHF.

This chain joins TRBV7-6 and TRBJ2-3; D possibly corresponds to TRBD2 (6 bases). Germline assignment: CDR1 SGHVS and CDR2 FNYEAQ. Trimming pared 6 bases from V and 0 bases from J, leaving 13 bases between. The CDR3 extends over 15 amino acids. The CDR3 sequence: CASRRSGTSTDTQYF. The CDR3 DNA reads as TGTGCCAGCAGGCGTAGCGGAACTAGCACAGATACGCAGTATTTT.

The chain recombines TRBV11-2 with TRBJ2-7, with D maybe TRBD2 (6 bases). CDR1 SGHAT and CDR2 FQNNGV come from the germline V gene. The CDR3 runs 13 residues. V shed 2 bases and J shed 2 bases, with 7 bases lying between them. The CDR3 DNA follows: TGTGCCAGCAGCTTATCGGGGGCCTACGAGCAGTACTTC. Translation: CASSLSGAYEQYF.

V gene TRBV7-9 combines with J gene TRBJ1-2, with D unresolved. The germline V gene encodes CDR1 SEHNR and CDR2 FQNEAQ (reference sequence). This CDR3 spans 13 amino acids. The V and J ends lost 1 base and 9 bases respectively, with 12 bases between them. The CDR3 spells CASSLGGAGSYTF. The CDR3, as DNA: TGTGCCAGCAGCTTAGGGGGAGCCGGGAGCTACACCTTC.

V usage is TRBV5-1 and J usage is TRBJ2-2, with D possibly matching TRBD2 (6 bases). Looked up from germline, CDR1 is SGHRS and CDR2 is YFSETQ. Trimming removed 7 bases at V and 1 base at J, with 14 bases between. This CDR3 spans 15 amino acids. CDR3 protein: CASLSVGGNTGELFF. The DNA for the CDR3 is TGCGCCAGCTTGAGCGTCGGGGGGAACACCGGGGAGCTGTTTTTT.

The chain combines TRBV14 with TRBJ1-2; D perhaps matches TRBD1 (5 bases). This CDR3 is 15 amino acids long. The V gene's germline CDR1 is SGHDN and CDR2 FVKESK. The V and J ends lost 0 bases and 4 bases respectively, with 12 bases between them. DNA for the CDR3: TGTGCCAGCAGCCAAGACGTGGGCAGGGCCTATGGCTACACCTTC. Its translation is CASSQDVGRAYGYTF.

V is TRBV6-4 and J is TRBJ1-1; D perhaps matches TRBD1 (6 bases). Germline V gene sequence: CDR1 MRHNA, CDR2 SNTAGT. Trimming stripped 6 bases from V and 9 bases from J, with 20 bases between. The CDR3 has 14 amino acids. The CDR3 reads CASRSQGTPGQAFF. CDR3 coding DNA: TGTGCCAGCAGGAGTCAGGGGACCCCGGGGCAAGCTTTCTTT.

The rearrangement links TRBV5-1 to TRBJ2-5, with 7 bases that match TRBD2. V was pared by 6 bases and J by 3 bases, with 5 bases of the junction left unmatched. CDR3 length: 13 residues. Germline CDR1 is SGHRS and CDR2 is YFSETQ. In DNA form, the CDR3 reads TGCGCCAGCACTTATGGGGGGGAAGAGACCCAGTACTTC. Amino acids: CASTYGGEETQYF. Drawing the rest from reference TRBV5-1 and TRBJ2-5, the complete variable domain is KAGVTQTPRYLIKTRGQQVTLSCSPISGHRSVSWYQQTPGQGLQFLFEYFSETQRNKGNFPGRFSGRQFSNSRSEMNVSTLELGDSALYLCASTYGGEETQYFGPGTRLLVL.

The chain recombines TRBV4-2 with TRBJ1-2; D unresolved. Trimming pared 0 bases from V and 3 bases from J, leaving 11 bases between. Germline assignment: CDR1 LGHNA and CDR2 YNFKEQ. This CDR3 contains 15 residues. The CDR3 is CASSQELTGYYGYTF. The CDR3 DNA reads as TGTGCCAGCAGCCAAGAACTGACGGGGTACTATGGCTACACCTTC.

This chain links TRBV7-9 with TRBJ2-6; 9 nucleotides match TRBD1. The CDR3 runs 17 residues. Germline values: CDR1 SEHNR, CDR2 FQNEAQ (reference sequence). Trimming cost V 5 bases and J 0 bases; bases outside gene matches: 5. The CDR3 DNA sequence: TGTGCCAGCAGCACCGGGGACAGGGCCTCTGGGGCCAACGTCCTGACTTTC. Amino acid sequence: CASSTGDRASGANVLTF.

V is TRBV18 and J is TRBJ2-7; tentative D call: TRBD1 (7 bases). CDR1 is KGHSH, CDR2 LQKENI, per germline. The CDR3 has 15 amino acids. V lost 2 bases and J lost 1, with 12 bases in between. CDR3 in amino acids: CASSPKQGTSYEQYF. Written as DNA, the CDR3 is TGTGCCAGCTCACCAAAACAGGGGACTTCCTACGAGCAGTACTTC.

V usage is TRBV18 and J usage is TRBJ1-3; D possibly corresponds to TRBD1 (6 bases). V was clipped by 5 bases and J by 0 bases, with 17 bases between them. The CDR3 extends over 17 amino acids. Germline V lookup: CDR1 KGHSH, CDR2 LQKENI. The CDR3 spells CASSANLQGHSGNTIYF. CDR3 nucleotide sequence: TGTGCCAGCTCAGCAAATTTACAGGGACACTCTGGAAACACCATATATTTT.

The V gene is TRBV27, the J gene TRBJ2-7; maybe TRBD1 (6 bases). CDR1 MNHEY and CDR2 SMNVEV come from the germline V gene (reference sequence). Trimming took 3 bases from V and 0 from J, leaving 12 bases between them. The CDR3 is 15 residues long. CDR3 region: CASSFSYRASYEQYF. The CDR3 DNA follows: TGTGCCAGCAGTTTTTCATACAGGGCCTCCTACGAGCAGTACTTC.